The subject of this entry is one T cell receptor (delta chain). The data belong to a study of gamma-delta chains in newborns, infants, children. Study overall: Innate gammadelta T cells reportedly expand polyclonally right after birth, driven by microbial exposure, per the title.

TCRdb reprocessed the reads using CATT. The repertoire has some 4,000 delta-chain clones, 44% of them found once; the top ten carry approximately 9%. Germline CDR1 TSWWSYY, CDR2 QGS. V lost 2 bases, J lost 0 bases, and 27 bases stayed unmatched. The CDR3 contains 25 residues. The receptor's source is a child who was a newborn, infant or young child, either healthy, febrile or measles-vaccinated (not recorded which). Sequenced material: blood, taken at week 6. The J gene is TRDJ1, the V gene TRDV1, with 13 bases that match TRDD3. The CDR3 here is CALGENCFLRGTGGYGDPNTDKLIF. The CDR3 bases are TGTGCTCTTGGGGAAAACTGCTTCCTACGGGGTACTGGGGGATACGGGGATCCGAACACCGATAAACTCATCTTT.